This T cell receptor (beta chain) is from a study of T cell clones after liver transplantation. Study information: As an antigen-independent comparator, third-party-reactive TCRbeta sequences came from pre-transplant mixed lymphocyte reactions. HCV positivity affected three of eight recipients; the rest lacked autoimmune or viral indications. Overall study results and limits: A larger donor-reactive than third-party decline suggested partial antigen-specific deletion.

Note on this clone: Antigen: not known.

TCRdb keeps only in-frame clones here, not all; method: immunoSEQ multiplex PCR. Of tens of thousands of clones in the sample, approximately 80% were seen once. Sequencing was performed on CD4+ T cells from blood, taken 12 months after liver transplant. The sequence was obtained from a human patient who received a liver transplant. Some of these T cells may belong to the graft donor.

The CDR3, as DNA: TGCGCCAGCAGCCAACAACTTGACCGGACTAGCGGGATGTTCTTC. It specifies CASSQQLDRTSGMFF. The V and J genes are TRBV4-1 and TRBJ2-1; TRBD2 aligns across 12 bases. Trimming took 2 bases from V and 15 from J; bases not matched to a gene: 11. Looked up from germline, CDR1 is MGHRA and CDR2 is YSYEKL. The CDR3 totals 15 residues.